This TCR beta chain was profiled in a study of persistence of HIV-infected CD4 T cells (TCRdb year 2020). For context, the study as a whole: The median time the participants had spent on suppressive ART was more than 7 years. The clonality of all cells in each sorted population was measured by TCRbeta sequencing, and the clonality of infected cells was measured by proviral sequencing. The TCR cluster analysis across participants included under ten participants for CMV and more than five participants for Gag. Peripheral blood samples of up to about 200 mL were taken at multiple time points, with the exception of a couple of participants who underwent leukapheresis at a single time point. The study isolated CMV- and HIV-1 Gag-responding CD4+ T cells from ART-treated individuals to examine antigen-driven clonal expansion of HIV-1-infected cells. Beyond this particular receptor, the publication reports: Only a small number of individuals took part in the study, and only a limited range of antigens was tested. Bulk TCR analyses could not be limited to the rare CMV-responding cells that actually contained HIV-1 proviruses. Within the same sorted populations, how oligoclonal the TCRs were correlated with how oligoclonal the proviruses were. TCRbeta richness in CMV- and Gag-responding cells was significantly lower than in anti-CD3/anti-CD28-responding cells; CMV-responding cells had higher oligoclonality than CD3/CD28-stimulated and Gag-responding cells. Antigen-responding cells were enriched for expanded CDR3beta sequences that were degenerate, which suggests that CD4+ responses to CMV and Gag underwent convergent selection.

TCRbeta repertoires were sequenced from genomic DNA with the immunoSEQ hsTCRB assay version 4 in survey mode. For TCRbeta sequencing, genomic DNA was diluted to about 10 ng/uL, with up to about 1 ug used per sample. As for how the authors treated the data: TCRbeta data were analyzed in ImmunoSeq Analyzer 3.0, with diversity computed on productive nucleotide rearrangements. The improved Chao index was used to estimate lower-bound TCR diversity, and the Gini coefficient was used to estimate clonality using the Immunarch R package. Nucleotide rearrangements that differed but encoded the same CDR3beta amino acid sequence were counted as separate clonotypes. Differential abundance analysis found TCRbeta sequences that were significantly enriched in antigen-responding cells compared with anti-CD3/anti-CD28-activated cells. Using predicted peptide-MHC specificity as the basis, GLIPH2 grouped TCRs into clusters, both for each participant individually and for the merged data sets that combined participants. This is the immuneACCESS table as TCRdb keeps it, with only in-frame sequences that have V and J called. A part of the clones is gone; compared with another copy, unresolved V genes explain less than half, and the rest is unexplained. The D gene and trimming were derived from the DNA, and the V and J assignments and clone size from that table. This sample gives some 13,000 clones in total; more than 70% of them show up just once. The top ten constitute about 18% of the sample.

On this clone: Its specific antigen is unknown. Per-base qualities were not stored, and no clone one base away is much larger.

V and J are truncated by 5 bases and 5 bases respectively, leaving an intervening sequence of 18 bases. The CDR3 runs 15 residues from the cysteine to the phenylalanine. Just CDR3 DNA is preserved here, 45 bases in frame from base 1. Per the germline V gene, SGHRS is the CDR1 and YFSETQ is the CDR2. The intended sense of this specimen's treatment or condition label: suppressive antiretroviral therapy. Cells were stimulated with lysates of CMV-infected fibroblasts at 9 to 10 ug/mL. Responding CD4+ T cells were sorted on the basis of upregulation of both CD40 ligand and CD69. HIV-1-infected adults in whom suppressive ART had been started during chronic infection were enrolled as participants. For at least 4 years, the participants' plasma HIV-1 RNA had been undetectable, below 50 copies/mL. To be included, participants needed a CD4+ T cell count above 400 cells/uL and a positive CMV serology. Before stimulation, PBMCs were isolated using density centrifugation and depleted of CD8+ T cells. For 15 to 20 hours, CD8-depleted PBMCs were stimulated with anti-CD28/CD49d costimulation, a CD40-blocking antibody, and enfuvirtide, which was added to prevent new infections. Cells were sorted on a Beckman Coulter MoFlo Legacy or XDP sorter, with propidium iodide excluding dead cells. Genomic DNA was extracted with the QIAamp DNA Mini Kit for samples above one million cells, otherwise with the Quick-DNA Microprep Kit.

The TCR was taken from an adult man with HIV who was CMV-seropositive. The sequences come from CD4+ T cells sorted from PBMCs after roughly 20-hour stimulation, collected from a patient who received antiretroviral therapy. The sample's cell subset or site label, in plain terms: CD40L+CD69+ CD4 T cells responding to CMV lysate. The rearrangement combines TRBV5-1 with TRBJ2-3, and TRBD2 may be the D gene, going by 5 matching bases. This receptor carries the CDR3 CASRADLAPVDTQYF. In nucleotides, the sequence is TGCGCCAGCAGGGCCGATCTAGCTCCGGTAGATACGCAGTATTTT.